These T cell receptor beta chains were read from a single sample in a study of T cells in Graves' hyperthyroidism and ophthalmopathy. TCRdb reprocessed the multiplex PCR reads with MiXCR, giving one entry per CDR3 protein. The data contain 550,000 to 650,000 distinct CDR3 sequences, 12% to 15% of them singletons. The sample was blood. The receptors originated from a middle-aged woman with Graves' hyperthyroidism. Both conserved end residues are trimmed from each CDR3.

>TRBJ2-1|TRBV3-1
ASSQGTDSYNEQF
>TRBJ2-7|TRBV5-6
ASSHASGSYEQY
>TRBJ2-7|TRBV12-3/TRBV12-4
ASSLLMGQGNNEQY
>TRBJ2-5|TRBV7-3
ASSLSGSLGETQY
>TRBJ2-3|TRBV3-1
ASSQVDTQY
>TRBJ1-1|TRBV7-9
ASIPTGHNTEAF
>TRBJ1-3|TRBV19
ASSTPGHILLSGNTIY
>TRBJ2-2|TRBV14
ASSQGPTANTGELF
>TRBJ2-3|TRBV6-5
ASSYTVSTDTQY
>TRBJ2-7|TRBV14
ASSRTGGGLVEQY
>TRBJ2-7|TRBV27
ASSSQTSGAPYEQY